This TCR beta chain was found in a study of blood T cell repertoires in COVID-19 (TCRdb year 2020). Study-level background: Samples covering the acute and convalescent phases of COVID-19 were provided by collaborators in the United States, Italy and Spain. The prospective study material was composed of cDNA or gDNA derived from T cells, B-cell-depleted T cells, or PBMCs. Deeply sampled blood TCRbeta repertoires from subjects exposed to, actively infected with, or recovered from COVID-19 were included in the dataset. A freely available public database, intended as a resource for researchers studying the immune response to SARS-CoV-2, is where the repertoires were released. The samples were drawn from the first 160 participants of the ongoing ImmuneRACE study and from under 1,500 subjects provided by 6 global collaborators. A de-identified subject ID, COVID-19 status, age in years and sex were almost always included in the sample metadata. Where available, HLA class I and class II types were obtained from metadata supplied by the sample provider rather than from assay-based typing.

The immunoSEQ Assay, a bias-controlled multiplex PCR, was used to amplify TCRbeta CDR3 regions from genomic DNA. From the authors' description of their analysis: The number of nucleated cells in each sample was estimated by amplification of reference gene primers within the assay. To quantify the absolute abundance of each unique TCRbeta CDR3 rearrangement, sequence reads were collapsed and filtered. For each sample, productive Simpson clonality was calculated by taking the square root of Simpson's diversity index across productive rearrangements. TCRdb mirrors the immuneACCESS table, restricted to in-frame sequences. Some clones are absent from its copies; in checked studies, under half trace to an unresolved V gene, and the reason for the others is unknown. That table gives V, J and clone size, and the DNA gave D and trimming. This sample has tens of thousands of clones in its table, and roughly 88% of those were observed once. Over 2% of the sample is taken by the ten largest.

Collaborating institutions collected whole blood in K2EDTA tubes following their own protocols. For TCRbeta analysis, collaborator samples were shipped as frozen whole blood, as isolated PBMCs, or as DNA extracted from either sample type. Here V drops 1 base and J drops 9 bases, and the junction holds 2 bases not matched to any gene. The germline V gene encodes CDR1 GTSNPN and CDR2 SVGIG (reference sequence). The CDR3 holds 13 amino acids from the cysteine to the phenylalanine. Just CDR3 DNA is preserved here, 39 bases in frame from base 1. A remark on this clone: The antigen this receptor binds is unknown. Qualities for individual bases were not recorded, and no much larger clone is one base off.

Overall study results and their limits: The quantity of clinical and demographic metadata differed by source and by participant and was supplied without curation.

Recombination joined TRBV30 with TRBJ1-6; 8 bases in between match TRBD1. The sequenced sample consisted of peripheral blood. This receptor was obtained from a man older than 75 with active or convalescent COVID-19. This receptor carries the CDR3 CAWSGQGSSPLHF. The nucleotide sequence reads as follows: TGTGCCTGGAGTGGACAGGGGTCTTCACCCCTCCACTTT.